The present T cell receptor beta chain was sequenced within a study of blood T cells in healthy people across ages. Points from the study as a whole: Getting older went along with TCR beta diversity per million T cells dropping roughly linearly. The percentage of naive T cells correlated strongly with TCR beta diversity.

The CDR3 is 14 residues long. Trimming pared 0 bases from V and 6 bases from J, leaving 9 bases between. Sample-barcoded 5' priming and a J-beta primer mix drove a second PCR of roughly 6 to 12 cycles. Every molecule of cDNA carried a tag from a template-switch adaptor with 12 random nucleotides. Each sample yielded at least 3 million CDR3-containing paired-end reads. Using its own MiXCR run on the 5' RACE reads, TCRdb lists one record per CDR3 protein. The sample gives approximately 1,000,000 distinct CDR3 sequences, around 45% of which show up once; around 18% is in the top ten. This clonotype was detected only a few times. Its specificity is not known.

Material: blood. The chain employs TRBV12-3 or TRBV12-4 and TRBJ2-1, with D unclear. The sequence was collected from an older woman in good health. The DNA of the CDR3 is TGTGCCAGCAGTTTAGCTCGAGTAGCCAATGAGCAGTTCTTC. This encodes CASSLARVANEQFF.